A single sample is the source of the 8 T cell receptor beta chains below, sequenced in a study of cytomegalovirus exposure and HLA in healthy donors (TCRdb year 2017). Receptors were amplified or captured by the immunoSEQ multiplex PCR assay. A mixture of 60 forward primers for TCR Vbeta segments and 13 reverse primers for TCR Jbeta segments was used in the multiplex PCR. In TCRdb, the immuneACCESS table is reduced to in-frame sequences with V and J assigned. These tables do not hold every clone; where another copy was compared, an unresolved V gene accounts for under half, and the others remain unexplained. The sample table gives about 130,000 clones. Roughly 1% of the sample lies in the top ten. Sequenced sample: PBMCs. These receptors were collected from a man aged 18-30 years in good health and CMV-seronegative.

The chain links TRBV19 to TRBJ1-2, with 8 bases matching TRBD1. Germline V gives CDR1 LNHDA, CDR2 SQIVND (reference sequence). CDR3 length: 12 amino acids. V shed 6 bases and J 8 bases; nucleotides not matched to a gene: 5. The DNA of the CDR3 is TGTGCCAGTAGAGGAGGACAGGGAGGCTACACCTTC. It specifies CASRGGQGGYTF.

The chain links TRBV15 to TRBJ1-5; 7 bases are shared with TRBD1. V lost 0 bases to trimming and J lost 0 bases; unmatched junction nucleotides: 5. The germline CDR1 and CDR2 sequences are LNHNV and YYDKDF (reference sequence). There are 17 residues in the CDR3. CDR3 protein: CATSRETGLASNQPQHF. The CDR3 DNA reads TGTGCCACCAGCAGAGAGACAGGGCTGGCTAGCAATCAGCCCCAGCATTTT.

Turning to this clone: One junction end does not reproduce the germline sequence, and a read error may be involved. This chain links TRBV2 with TRBJ2-1; 8 bases are a match to TRBD2. The CDR3 is 14 residues long. Germline V lookup: CDR1 SNHLY, CDR2 FYNNEI. CDR3 region: CASREAGVVDEQFF. DNA of the CDR3: TGTGCCAGCAGGGAAGCGGGAGTGGTAGATGAGCAGTTCTTC.

J is TRBJ1-5 and V is TRBV27; D not resolved. The CDR3 contains 15 residues. Trimming pared 2 bases from V and 1 base from J, leaving 9 bases between. CDR1 and CDR2 from the germline V gene are MNHEY and SMNVEV (reference sequence). CDR3 sequence: CASSLPEHSNQPQHF. The CDR3 nucleotides are TGTGCCAGCAGTTTACCCGAGCACAGCAATCAGCCCCAGCATTTT.

The chain has TRBV5-1 and TRBJ2-7; D is undetermined. Trimming cost V 2 bases and J 0 bases, with 9 bases left between them. This CDR3 region has 14 residues. Per the germline V gene, CDR1 is SGHRS and CDR2 is YFSETQ. The CDR3 DNA sequence: TGCGCCAGCAGCTTTGGCAGAAACTCCTACGAGCAGTACTTC. Protein: CASSFGRNSYEQYF.

The chain combines TRBV7-2 with TRBJ1-2; TRBD1 agrees at 11 bases. Germline trimming cut 3 bases from V and 4 bases from J; bases unmatched to any gene: 4. The CDR3 runs to 15 residues. Germline CDR1 and CDR2: SGHTA and FQGNSA. In DNA, the CDR3 is TGTGCCAGCAGCTTGGGGACAGGGGGTAGCTATGGCTACACCTTC. Its translation: CASSLGTGGSYGYTF.

V is TRBV6-5 and J is TRBJ2-1; 7 bases agree with TRBD1. This CDR3 comprises 13 residues. The germline gives CDR1 MNHEY, CDR2 SVGAGI. CDR3 amino acids: CVTWEGGRDEQFF. DNA for the CDR3: TGTGTCACGTGGGAAGGGGGCCGGGATGAGCAGTTCTTC.

J is TRBJ2-2 and V is TRBV7-9, with TRBD2 as a possible D gene (6 bases). Germline CDR1 and CDR2: SEHNR and FQNEAQ (reference sequence). CDR3 length: 14 amino acids. Trimming stripped 11 bases from V and 2 bases from J, with 15 bases between. Written as DNA, the CDR3 is TGTGCCGGAGCGGGTGGACGTAACACCGGGGAGCTGTTTTTT. It encodes CAGAGGRNTGELFF.